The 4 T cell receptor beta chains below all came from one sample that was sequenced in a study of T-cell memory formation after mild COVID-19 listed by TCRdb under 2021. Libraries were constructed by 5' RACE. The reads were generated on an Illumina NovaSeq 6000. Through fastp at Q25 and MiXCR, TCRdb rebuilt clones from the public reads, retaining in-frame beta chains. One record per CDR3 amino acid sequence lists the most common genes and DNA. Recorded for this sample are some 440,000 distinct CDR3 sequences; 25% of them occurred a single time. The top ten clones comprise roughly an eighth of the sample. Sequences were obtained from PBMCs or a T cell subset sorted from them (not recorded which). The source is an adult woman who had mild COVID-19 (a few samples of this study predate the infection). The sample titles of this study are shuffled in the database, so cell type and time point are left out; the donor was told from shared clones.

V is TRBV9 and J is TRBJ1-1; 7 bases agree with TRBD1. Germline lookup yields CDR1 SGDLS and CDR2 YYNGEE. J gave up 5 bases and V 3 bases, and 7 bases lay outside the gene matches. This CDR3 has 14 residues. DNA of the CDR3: TGTGCCAGCAGCGGACCGACAGGGAGTACTGAAGCTTTCTTT. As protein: CASSGPTGSTEAFF.

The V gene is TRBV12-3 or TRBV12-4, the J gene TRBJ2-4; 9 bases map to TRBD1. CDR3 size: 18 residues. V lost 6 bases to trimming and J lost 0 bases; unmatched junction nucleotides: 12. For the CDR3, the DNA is TGTGCCAGCAGCCGTACGGGACAGGGTAACCGAGCCAAAAACATTCAGTACTTC. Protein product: CASSRTGQGNRAKNIQYF.

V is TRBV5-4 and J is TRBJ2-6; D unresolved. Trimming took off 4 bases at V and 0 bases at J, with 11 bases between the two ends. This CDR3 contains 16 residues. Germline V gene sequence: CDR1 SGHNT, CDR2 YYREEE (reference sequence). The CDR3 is CASSLAAISGANVLTF. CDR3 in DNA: TGTGCCAGCAGCCTGGCGGCCATCTCTGGGGCCAACGTCCTGACTTTC.

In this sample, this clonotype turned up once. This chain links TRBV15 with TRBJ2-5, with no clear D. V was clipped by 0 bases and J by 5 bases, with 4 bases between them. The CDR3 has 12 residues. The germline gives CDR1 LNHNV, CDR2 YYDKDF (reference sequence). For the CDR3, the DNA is TGTGCCACCAGCAGAGACTGGGAGACCCAGTACTTC. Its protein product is CATSRDWETQYF. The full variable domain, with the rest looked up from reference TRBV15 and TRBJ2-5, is DAMVIQNPRYQVTQFGKPVTLSCSQTLNHNVMYWYQQKSSQAPKLLFHYYDKDFNNEADTPDNFQSRRPNTSFCFLDIRSPGLGDTAMYLCATSRDWETQYFGPGTRLLVL.